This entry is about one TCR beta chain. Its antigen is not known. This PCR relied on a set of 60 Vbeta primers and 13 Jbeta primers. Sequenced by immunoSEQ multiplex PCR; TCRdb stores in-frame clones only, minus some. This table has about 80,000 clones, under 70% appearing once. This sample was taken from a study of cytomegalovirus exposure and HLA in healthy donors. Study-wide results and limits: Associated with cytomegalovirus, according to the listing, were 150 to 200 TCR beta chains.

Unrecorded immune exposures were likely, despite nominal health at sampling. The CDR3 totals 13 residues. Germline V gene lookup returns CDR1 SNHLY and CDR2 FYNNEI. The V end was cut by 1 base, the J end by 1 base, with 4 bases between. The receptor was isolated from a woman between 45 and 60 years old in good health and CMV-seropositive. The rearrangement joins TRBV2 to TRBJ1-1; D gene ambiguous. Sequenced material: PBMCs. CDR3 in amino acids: CASSEVANTEAFF. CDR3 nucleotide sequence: TGTGCCAGCAGTGAAGTAGCGAACACTGAAGCTTTCTTT. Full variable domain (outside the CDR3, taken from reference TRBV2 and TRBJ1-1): EPEVTQTPSHQVTQMGQEVILRCVPISNHLYFYWYRQILGQKVEFLVSFYNNEISEKSEIFDDQFSVERPDGSNFTLKIRSTKLEDSAMYFCASSEVANTEAFFGQGTRLTVV.